The T cell receptor beta chain under discussion was sequenced for a study of T cells in Graves' hyperthyroidism and ophthalmopathy. Findings and limits, study-wide: Most expanded thyroid clonotypes above 0.001 also appeared in blood.

The hyperthyroidism patients had all been newly diagnosed, and their disease duration was under 2 months. Their ages ranged from 18 to 65 years. The V segment lost 1 base and the J segment 7 bases; nucleotides outside the gene matches: 20. The CDR3 has 19 residues. CDR1 and CDR2 from the germline V gene are SEHNR and FQNEAQ (reference sequence). From RNA transcripts, TCR beta CDR3 regions were amplified. TCR CDR3 underwent first-round RT-PCR with the HTBI primer set. TCRdb ran MiXCR on the multiplex PCR reads and lists one entry per CDR3 protein. The sample lists about 420,000 distinct CDR3 sequences; approximately 14% were seen once. Comments on this clonotype: Its specificity is not known. One base away lies a much larger clone, so this may be a sequencing read error. As the CDR3 is not closed by the conserved phenylalanine or tryptophan, this likely results from a read error.

The rearrangement links TRBV7-9 to TRBJ1-2; 8 bases agree with TRBD1. This receptor was identified in a woman between 18 and 29 years old with Graves' hyperthyroidism. The sample was blood. In DNA form, the CDR3 reads TGTGCCAGCAGCTTAGATTTCTCGGGACAGGTGCATACTGAGTCTGGCTACACCCTC. Its protein is CASSLDFSGQVHTESGYTL.